The next 5 T cell receptor beta chains were all read from a single sample in a study of response to subunit inactivated influenza vaccine. Each CDR3 protein gets one entry after TCRdb re-called the RT-PCR reads with MiXCR. The sample includes about 180,000 distinct CDR3 sequences, about 9% of them seen just once. This sample comprised non-naive T cells sorted from PBMCs, obtained on the day of vaccination. The origin of the receptors is a man aged 50 to 59 who received an inactivated influenza vaccine.

This clonotype has only a few counts. This chain uses TRBV30 with TRBJ1-5; D is unresolved. The V end lost 1 base, the J end lost 5 bases, and 12 bases lay between the germline ends. The CDR3 is 14 residues long. Germline loops: CDR1 GTSNPN, CDR2 SVGIG (reference sequence). The CDR3, as DNA: TGTGCCTGGAGTGGTGGGAGTCAGGATCAGCCCCAGCATTTT. It encodes CAWSGGSQDQPQHF. Combining the CDR3 with reference TRBV30 and TRBJ1-5 gives the whole variable domain SQTIHQWPATLVQPVGSPLSLECTVEGTSNPNLYWYRQAAGRGLQLLFYSVGIGQISSEVPQNLSASRPQDRQFILSSKKLLLSDSGFYLCAWSGGSQDQPQHFGDGTRLSIL.

This clonotype has a single count. This chain connects TRBV4-2 to TRBJ1-4, with D perhaps TRBD1 (5 bases). Germline CDR1 reads LGHNA; CDR2 reads YNFKEQ. There are 16 residues in the CDR3. The V end was cut by 1 base, the J end by 0 bases, with 9 bases between. CDR3 DNA sequence: TGTGCCAGCAGCCAAGGACAGATAGCAACTAATGAAAAACTGTTTTTT. Translating it yields CASSQGQIATNEKLFF.

This clonotype occurred many times. This chain joins TRBV20-1 and TRBJ2-5, with TRBD1 matching over 8 bases. Germline V gene data show CDR1 as DFQATT and CDR2 as SNEGSKA (reference sequence). The CDR3 is 14 amino acids. After removal of 2 bases from V and 7 bases from J, the junction contained 9 bases not matched to a gene. The CDR3 sequence is CSARFTGGRGTQYF. DNA of the CDR3: TGCAGTGCTAGATTCACAGGGGGACGCGGGACCCAGTACTTC.

This clonotype was seen ten or more times. V usage is TRBV20-1 and J usage is TRBJ2-1; 7 nucleotides align to TRBD2. Looked up from germline, CDR1 is DFQATT and CDR2 is SNEGSKA (reference sequence). CDR3 length: 8 residues. The CDR3 protein is CSPGGQFF. The CDR3, as DNA: TGCAGCCCGGGGGGGCAGTTCTTC.

This clonotype was observed many times. The V call is TRBV5-1, the J call TRBJ2-5; D perhaps matches TRBD1 (5 bases). The CDR3 covers 14 residues. The V gene lost 0 bases and the J gene lost 1 base, with 7 bases spanning the gap. The germline V gene has CDR1 SGHRS and CDR2 YFSETQ. The CDR3 region has the DNA TGCGCCAGCAGCTTGGGACAGAGCCAAGAGACCCAGTACTTC. The encoded protein is CASSLGQSQETQYF.